This passage covers 24 T cell receptor beta chains from one sample sequenced in a study of blood T cell repertoires in COVID-19. Libraries were prepared by immunoSEQ multiplex PCR; TCRdb keeps only in-frame clonotypes and omits some of them. The table records about 180,000 clones, roughly nine tenths of them present only once. The material sequenced was peripheral blood. The receptors were sampled from a man aged 65 to 85 with active or convalescent COVID-19.

CDR3 sequence (DNA): TGTGCCACCAGTGATTCAACAACCGGGCTAGCGGGATTAAATGAGCAGTTCTTC. Its translation is CATSDSTTGLAGLNEQFF. This chain uses TRBV24-1 with TRBJ2-1; 9 bases map to TRBD2. The CDR3 totals 18 residues. With V trimmed by 2 bases and J by 7 bases, 14 bases remained unmatched. The V gene's germline CDR1 is KGHDR and CDR2 SFDVKD.

This chain links TRBV5-1 with TRBJ1-2, with a weak D call TRBD1 (5 bases). Trimming stripped 3 bases from V and 0 bases from J, with 9 bases between. The CDR3 totals 14 residues. Germline V lookup: CDR1 SGHRS, CDR2 YFSETQ. The CDR3 sequence: CASSSQGANYGYTF. CDR3 sequence (DNA): TGCGCCAGCAGCTCCCAGGGCGCTAACTATGGCTACACCTTC.

This chain connects TRBV24-1 to TRBJ2-2, with D possibly being TRBD1 (5 bases). The CDR3 is made up of 15 amino acids. Trimming removed 0 bases at V and 5 bases at J, with 9 bases between. Per germline, CDR1 KGHDR and CDR2 SFDVKD. The CDR3 reads CATSDLRQGTGELFF. The CDR3 nucleotides read TGTGCCACCAGTGATTTGAGGCAGGGAACCGGGGAGCTGTTTTTT.

The rearrangement links TRBV30 to TRBJ2-7, with TRBD1 identical over 9 bases. The CDR3 is 14 amino acids. Germline CDR1 and CDR2: GTSNPN and SVGIG (reference sequence). J lost 2 bases, V lost 4 bases, and 6 bases had no gene match. CDR3 in amino acids: CAWTRDRVAYEQYF. The CDR3 bases are TGTGCCTGGACCCGGGACAGGGTAGCCTACGAGCAGTACTTC.

The V gene is TRBV29-1, the J gene TRBJ1-1, with D possibly TRBD1 on 5 matching bases. The CDR3 sequence is 12 residues long. V was pared by 4 bases and J by 6 bases, with 12 bases between. The germline gives CDR1 SQVTM, CDR2 ANQGSEA. CDR3 sequence: CSVAGVRAEAFF. In nucleotides, the CDR3 is TGCAGCGTTGCGGGGGTTAGGGCTGAAGCTTTCTTT. Full variable domain (remainder filled in from reference TRBV29-1 and TRBJ1-1): SAVISQKPSRDICQRGTSLTIQCQVDSQVTMMFWYRQQPGQSLTLIATANQGSEATYESGFVIDKFPISRPNLTFSTLTVSNMSPEDSSIYLCSVAGVRAEAFFGQGTRLTVV.

This chain connects TRBV6-5 to TRBJ1-1; D call uncertain. The length of the CDR3 is 11 residues. The V and J ends lost 6 bases and 1 base respectively, with 3 bases between them. CDR1 and CDR2 (germline): MNHEY, SVGAGI. This chain's CDR3 is CASRQNTEAFF. CDR3 nucleotide sequence: TGTGCCAGCAGACAGAACACTGAAGCTTTCTTT.

V usage is TRBV28 and J usage is TRBJ2-5, with a tentative D call TRBD2 (6 bases). V shed 6 bases and J shed 5 bases, with 19 bases lying between them. From germline, CDR1 is MDHEN and CDR2 SYDVKM. The CDR3 sequence is 15 residues long. The CDR3 spells CASSTGWGRGETQYF. CDR3 sequence (DNA): TGTGCCAGCAGCACGGGTTGGGGCCGGGGGGAGACCCAGTACTTC.

The chain joins TRBV7-2 to TRBJ1-1; no firm D call. Trimming took off 1 base at V and 1 base at J, with 10 bases between the two ends. Germline lookup yields CDR1 SGHTA and CDR2 FQGNSA. The CDR3 contains 15 residues. The CDR3 region has the DNA TGTGCCAGCAGCTTAGGGCAGGTTGGGAACACTGAAGCTTTCTTT. It codes for CASSLGQVGNTEAFF.

J is TRBJ1-1 and V is TRBV6-5; a weak D match, TRBD1 (5 bases). CDR3 size: 13 residues. Per germline, CDR1 MNHEY and CDR2 SVGAGI. Trimming stripped 6 bases from V and 3 bases from J, with 11 bases between. CDR3 bases: TGTGCCAGCAGAACGACAGATTACACTGAAGCTTTCTTT. It is translated as CASRTTDYTEAFF.

The chain couples TRBV29-1 to TRBJ1-2; D call uncertain. The CDR3 has 17 amino acids. Trimming shortened V by 0 bases and J by 1 base, and 18 bases separated the two germline ends. CDR1 SQVTM and CDR2 ANQGSEA come from the germline V gene. CDR3 amino acids: CSVEDPPPRSSNYGYTF. CDR3 DNA sequence: TGCAGCGTTGAAGATCCCCCTCCGCGTTCGAGTAACTATGGCTACACCTTC.

The chain combines TRBV18 with TRBJ1-2; TRBD1 aligns across 10 bases. With 5 bases clipped from V and 7 bases from J, the junction kept 7 bases outside the gene matches. Germline V CDR1 and CDR2: KGHSH, LQKENI. The CDR3 has 14 residues. The CDR3 nucleotides read TGTGCCAGCTCAGACAGGGGGCTTTTTCGTGGCTACACCTTC. Translation: CASSDRGLFRGYTF.

The chain uses TRBV10-2 and TRBJ1-2, with a tentative D call TRBD1 (6 bases). Germline V gene lookup returns CDR1 WSHSY and CDR2 SAAADI. Between the trimmed V and J ends, which lost 6 bases and 1 base, there was a span of 15 bases. The CDR3 has 15 amino acids. The CDR3 loop reads CASREMGANNYGYTF. CDR3 nucleotide sequence: TGCGCCAGCAGGGAGATGGGGGCGAATAACTATGGCTACACCTTC.

This clone came up a few times. V and J are TRBV12-3 or TRBV12-4 and TRBJ2-1; the match to TRBD1 covers 7 bases. Losses at the gene ends were 6 bases for V and 4 bases for J; bases not matched to a gene: 3. CDR3 length: 13 amino acids. This CDR3 reads CASRGTAYNEQFF. The CDR3 region has the DNA TGTGCCAGCAGGGGGACAGCTTACAATGAGCAGTTCTTC.

V and J are TRBV6-5 and TRBJ2-2, with no clear D. The CDR3 runs 16 residues. The V gene's germline CDR1 is MNHEY and CDR2 SVGAGI. V was cut by 0 bases and J by 1 base, with 9 bases left in between. This chain's CDR3 is CASSYSRFWNTGELFF. Here the CDR3 DNA reads TGTGCCAGCAGTTACTCGCGGTTTTGGAACACCGGGGAGCTGTTTTTT.

The chain couples TRBV11-3 to TRBJ2-1; D may be TRBD1 (6 bases). CDR3 length: 14 amino acids. Germline values: CDR1 SGHNT, CDR2 YENEEA. Trimming took off 5 bases at V and 4 bases at J, with 12 bases between the two ends. The CDR3 DNA reads as TGTGCCAGCAGCCGCCTAGGGGGTTACAATGAGCAGTTCTTC. Translation gives CASSRLGGYNEQFF.

This chain joins TRBV24-1 and TRBJ2-5, with D possibly matching TRBD1 (6 bases). The germline gives CDR1 KGHDR, CDR2 SFDVKD. Trimming pared 5 bases from V and 0 bases from J, leaving 15 bases between. The CDR3 totals 16 residues. The CDR3 DNA is TGTGCCACCAGTGGGATGACAGGATATAACCAAGAGACCCAGTACTTC. Its protein product is CATSGMTGYNQETQYF.

On this clone itself: The same CDR3 also results from other DNA sequences found in this sample. The rearrangement links TRBV20-1 to TRBJ2-7; a possible D gene is TRBD2 (5 bases). From germline, CDR1 is DFQATT and CDR2 SNEGSKA (reference sequence). V was cut by 3 bases and J by 3 bases, with 12 bases left in between. The CDR3 length is 13 residues. CDR3 DNA: TGCAGTGCTAGTAAGCTAGCAAGCTACGAGCAGTACTTC. It translates to CSASKLASYEQYF.

The rearrangement uses TRBV6-5 and TRBJ1-6, with 8 bases that match TRBD1. Germline assignment: CDR1 MNHEY and CDR2 SVGAGI. The ends lost 5 bases at V and 9 bases at J; junction bases unmatched: 9. CDR3 size: 15 residues. CDR3 sequence: CASSLGSTGGSPLHF. The CDR3 DNA follows: TGTGCCAGCAGTCTAGGTTCTACAGGGGGTTCACCCCTCCACTTT.

The gene calls are TRBV19 and TRBJ1-3, with 9 bases aligning to TRBD1. Trimming took 5 bases from V and 5 from J; bases not matched to a gene: 10. The germline CDR1 and CDR2 sequences are LNHDA and SQIVND (reference sequence). CDR3 size: 16 residues. The CDR3 here is CASSPIQGAKRNTIYF. CDR3 DNA sequence: TGTGCCAGTAGTCCGATACAGGGGGCGAAGAGAAACACCATATATTTT.

The chain carries TRBV28 and TRBJ1-5; D gene unclear. The germline V gene has CDR1 MDHEN and CDR2 SYDVKM. The CDR3 sequence is 12 residues long. V was pared by 1 base and J by 6 bases, with 4 bases between. CDR3 sequence reads: CASSLFIQPQHF. CDR3 coding DNA: TGTGCCAGCAGTTTATTCATTCAGCCCCAGCATTTT.

This chain joins TRBV5-4 and TRBJ2-6, with a possible D match to TRBD1 (5 bases). The CDR3 has 18 residues. Trimming stripped 4 bases from V and 0 bases from J, with 17 bases between. Germline V gene lookup returns CDR1 SGHNT and CDR2 YYREEE (reference sequence). CDR3 DNA: TGTGCCAGCAGCCGACAGCTCGAGGTTCGCTCTGGGGCCAACGTCCTGACTTTC. This sequence encodes CASSRQLEVRSGANVLTF.

The V and J genes are TRBV2 and TRBJ2-2; 12 bases agree with TRBD2. This CDR3 comprises 15 residues. The junction had 2 bases not matched to a gene; V was cut back by 5 bases and J by 4 bases. Germline CDR1 and CDR2: SNHLY and FYNNEI. CDR3 sequence: CASSLGLAGTGELFF. The DNA for the CDR3 is TGTGCCAGCAGTTTGGGACTAGCGGGCACCGGGGAGCTGTTTTTT.

The V call is TRBV5-4, the J call TRBJ2-7; a weak D match, TRBD1 (7 bases). Trimming took off 0 bases at V and 2 bases at J, with 12 bases between the two ends. The CDR3 totals 15 residues. Looked up from germline, CDR1 is SGHNT and CDR2 is YYREEE (reference sequence). The CDR3 protein is CASSLGRDSAYEQYF. CDR3 DNA sequence: TGTGCCAGCAGCTTGGGGCGGGACAGCGCCTACGAGCAGTACTTC.

The chain uses TRBV7-9 and TRBJ2-7, with TRBD1 matching 8 bases. The CDR3 consists of 14 residues. Germline assignment: CDR1 SEHNR and CDR2 FQNEAQ (reference sequence). V gave up 7 bases and J gave up 4 bases; unmatched junction bases: 9. The CDR3 DNA reads TGTGCCAGCACCACGACAGGGGTGAATTACGAGCAGTACTTC. It is translated as CASTTTGVNYEQYF.